This section outlines one T cell receptor beta chain sequence together with its context. Antigen specificity is unknown. The sample originates from a study of shared clonotypes between healthy human individuals. The test was conducted at deep level. Source study methods: Owing to the provision of junction-only sequences devoid of quality scores by immunoSEQ, filtering differed. Clones were read by immunoSEQ multiplex PCR, and TCRdb kept only the in-frame ones, dropping some. Clonal size and the V and J genes are those of that table, whereas D and trimming came from the DNA. The sample yields 800,000 to 1,200,000 clones, around three quarters seen once. Germline-derived CDR1 and CDR2 are SGHKS and YYEKEE (reference sequence). The ends were cut back, 4 bases at V and 1 base at J, with 12 bases in the middle. The CDR3 has 15 residues. General study points: Sequencing depth was expected to influence donor clonotype sharing.

CD4+ cell separation produced CD45RA+ naive and CD45RA-negative memory subsets. Sequenced: memory CD4+ T cells from PBMCs. Described subset: CD45RA-negative fraction. The receptor was isolated from a young man in good health. Some clones in this sample may be carry-over from other donors' samples. The chain links TRBV5-5 to TRBJ1-5; perhaps TRBD1 as D (6 bases). The CDR3 here is CASSRIQGSNQPQHF. Written as DNA, the CDR3 is TGTGCCAGCAGCCGGATACAGGGAAGCAATCAGCCCCAGCATTTT.